This TCR beta chain was sequenced in a study of identical twins. Whole-study findings and limits: Abundant beta clonotypes from cord blood had fewer insertions, unlike memory repertoires, which showed none. These conclusions were based on statistical analysis (cross-sectional, not following the same donors). Twin sharing of out-of-frame TCR alpha was underestimated by models in monozygotic pairs. Sharing of beta out-of-frame sequences by twins showed a weaker excess.

This clonotype appeared many times. The target antigen is unknown. TCRdb re-called the 5' RACE reads through MiXCR, storing one row per CDR3 protein. The sample records about 100,000 distinct CDR3 sequences, about 5.6% being singletons. The CDR3 spans 14 residues. With 3 bases removed from V and 4 bases from J, the gap between germline ends came to 15 bases. Per germline, CDR1 DFQATT and CDR2 SNEGSKA (reference sequence). The origin of this receptor is a woman aged 45 to 65 in good health. This sequence joins TRBV20-1 and TRBJ1-1; a weak D match, TRBD1 (6 bases). Sequenced: memory T cells sorted from blood. In DNA, the CDR3 is TGCAGTGCTAGTTTACCCGGGGGGCGCACTGAAGCTTTCTTT. It translates to CSASLPGGRTEAFF.